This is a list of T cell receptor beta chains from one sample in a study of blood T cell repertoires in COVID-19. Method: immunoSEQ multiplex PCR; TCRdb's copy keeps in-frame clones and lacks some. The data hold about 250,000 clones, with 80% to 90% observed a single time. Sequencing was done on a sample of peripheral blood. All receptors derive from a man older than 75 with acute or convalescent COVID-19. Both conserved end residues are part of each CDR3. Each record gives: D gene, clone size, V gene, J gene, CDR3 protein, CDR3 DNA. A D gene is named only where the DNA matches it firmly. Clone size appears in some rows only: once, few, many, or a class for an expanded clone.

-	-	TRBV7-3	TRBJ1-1	CASSSNPGTRGMNTEAFF	TGTGCCAGCAGCTCCAACCCCGGGACAAGAGGGATGAACACTGAAGCTTTCTTT
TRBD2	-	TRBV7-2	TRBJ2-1	CASSLGVGRASEQFF	TGTGCCAGCAGCTTAGGAGTCGGGAGGGCAAGTGAGCAGTTCTTC
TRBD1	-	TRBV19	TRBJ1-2	CASSIDRDYGYTF	TGTGCCAGTAGTATCGACAGGGACTATGGCTACACCTTC
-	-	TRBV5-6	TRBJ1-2	CASSLLTYGYTF	TGTGCCAGCAGCTTGCTAACTTATGGCTACACCTTC
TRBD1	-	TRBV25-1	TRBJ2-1	CASSEHRGVSNNEQFF	TGTGCCAGCAGTGAACACAGGGGGGTTTCTAACAATGAGCAGTTCTTC
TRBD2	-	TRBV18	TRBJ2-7	CASSPSLAGVAGEQYF	TGTGCCAGCTCACCAAGTCTAGCGGGAGTGGCGGGCGAGCAGTACTTC
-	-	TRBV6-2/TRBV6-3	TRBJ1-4	CASSYSREKLFF	TGTGCCAGCAGTTACTCCCGGGAAAAACTGTTTTTT
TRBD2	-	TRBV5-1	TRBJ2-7	CASSLALSGSAHEQYF	TGCGCCAGCAGCTTGGCCTTGAGCGGGAGCGCCCACGAGCAGTACTTC
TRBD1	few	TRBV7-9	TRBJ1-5	CASSTGTGTSNQPQHF	TGTGCCAGCAGTACCGGGACAGGGACTAGCAATCAGCCCCAGCATTTT
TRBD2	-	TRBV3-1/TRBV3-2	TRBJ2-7	CASSQREGRNEQYF	TGTGCCAGCAGCCAGCGGGAGGGCCGGAACGAGCAGTACTTC
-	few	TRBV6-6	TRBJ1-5	CASSYRSDRDQPQHF	TGTGCCAGCAGTTACCGATCAGACAGAGACCAGCCCCAGCATTTT
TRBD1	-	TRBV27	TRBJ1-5	CASSFTGASQPQHF	TGTGCCAGCAGCTTTACAGGGGCGTCTCAGCCCCAGCATTTT
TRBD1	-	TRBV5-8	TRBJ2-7	CASSSRRTGRYEQYF	TGTGCCAGCAGCTCTCGCCGGACAGGGAGGTACGAGCAGTACTTC